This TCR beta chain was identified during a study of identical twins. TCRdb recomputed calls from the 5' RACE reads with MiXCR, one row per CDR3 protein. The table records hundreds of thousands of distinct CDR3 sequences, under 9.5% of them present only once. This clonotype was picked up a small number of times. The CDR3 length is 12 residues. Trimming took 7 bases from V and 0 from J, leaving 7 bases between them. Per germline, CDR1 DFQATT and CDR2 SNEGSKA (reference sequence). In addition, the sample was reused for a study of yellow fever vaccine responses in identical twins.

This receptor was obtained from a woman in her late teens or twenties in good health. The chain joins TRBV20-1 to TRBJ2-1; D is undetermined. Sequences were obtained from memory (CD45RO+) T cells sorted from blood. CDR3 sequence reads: CSGVSSYNEQFF. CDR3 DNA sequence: TGCAGTGGGGTTAGCTCCTACAATGAGCAGTTCTTC.